A selection of T cell receptor beta chains follows, all from one sample in a study of blood T cell repertoires in COVID-19. TCRdb's copy holds only in-frame clones and misses some; the assay was immunoSEQ multiplex PCR. The sample has over 250,000 clones, approximately 90% seen once. The specimen sequenced was peripheral blood. These receptors all come from a woman between 50 and 59 years old with COVID-19, enrolled during active disease. Each CDR3 is given with its conserved first and last residue. The order of the fields is D gene, clone size, J gene, V gene, CDR3 DNA, CDR3 protein. The D gene is left open where the match is weak. Only some rows state a clone size, as once, few, many or a class for expanded clones.

D: .
size: .
J: TRBJ1-2
V: TRBV18
DNA: TGTGCCAGCTCATACCTGGAGGGCTATGGCTACACCTTC
CDR3: CASSYLEGYGYTF

D: TRBD1
size: .
J: TRBJ1-4
V: TRBV5-6
DNA: TGTGCCAGCAGCTTTAGATATCCGACAGGGAATGAAAAACTGTTTTTT
CDR3: CASSFRYPTGNEKLFF

D: TRBD1
size: .
J: TRBJ1-1
V: TRBV7-6
DNA: TGTGCCAGCAGCCCGGGACAGGTGGGCCCTGAAGCTTTCTTT
CDR3: CASSPGQVGPEAFF

D: .
size: .
J: TRBJ2-7
V: TRBV18
DNA: TGTGCCAGCTCACCCGGACTTATCCTCTACGAGCAGTACTTC
CDR3: CASSPGLILYEQYF

D: .
size: once
J: TRBJ2-1
V: TRBV30
DNA: TGTGCCTGGAACCGACAGGCGAGCTCCTACAATGAGCAGTTCTTC
CDR3: CAWNRQASSYNEQFF

D: TRBD2
size: .
J: TRBJ2-1
V: TRBV10-3
DNA: TGTGCCATCAGTGAGTCGGAGAGCGGGAGTTCCCATGAGCAGTTCTTC
CDR3: CAISESESGSSHEQFF

D: .
size: once
J: TRBJ1-2
V: TRBV18
DNA: TGTGCCAGCTCACCCCGGATTGACTCTAACTATGGCTACACCTTC
CDR3: CASSPRIDSNYGYTF

D: TRBD1
size: .
J: TRBJ1-2
V: TRBV30
DNA: TGTGCCTGGAGTGCAGGGACAGATGGAAACTATGGCTACACCTTC
CDR3: CAWSAGTDGNYGYTF

D: TRBD2
size: .
J: TRBJ2-3
V: TRBV24-1
DNA: TGTGCCACCAGTGATGCCCATGCGGAGGGAGGGGCTACGCAGTATTTT
CDR3: CATSDAHAEGGATQYF

D: TRBD1
size: once
J: TRBJ2-5
V: TRBV7-9
DNA: TGTGCCAGCAGCTTAGTCGGACAGGCACAAGAGACCCAGTACTTC
CDR3: CASSLVGQAQETQYF

D: .
size: .
J: TRBJ2-1
V: TRBV27
DNA: TGTGCCAGCGGTGAGAGGCCTAGCTCCTACAATGAGCAGTTCTTC
CDR3: CASGERPSSYNEQFF